This TCR beta chain is drawn from a study of early T cells in non-severe SARS-CoV-2 infection (dated by TCRdb to the early 2020s). For context, the study as a whole: TCR sequencing used bulk RNA from unsorted whole blood, so alpha and beta chains could not be paired. General study outcomes and caveats: VDJdb matching was skewed toward anti-spike CD8 responses, so virus-specific expansions were likely underestimated and private and CD4 specificities were missed.

The library was produced with 5' RACE. Instrument on record: NextSeq 500. The TCR library protocol attached unique molecular identifiers to individual cDNA molecules to correct for sequencing error and PCR bias. Both TCR alpha and beta chains were sequenced, and tight co-correlation was observed between alpha and beta sequence abundances in each sample. In the authors' own workflow: Decombinator V4 was used to perform V gene, J gene and CDR3 annotation of TCR sequences. TCRs were defined as expanded if a significant change between any two time points was detected under a Poisson model with p below 0.0001. TCR abundances were normalised to the total number of TCRs sequenced per sample and expressed as counts per million. TRAV1-2 paired with TRAJ12, TRAJ20 or TRAJ33 defined MAIT TCRs, while TRAV10 paired with TRAJ18 defined iNKT TCRs. VDJdb, accessed on 1 November 2021, was searched for TCRs annotated for CMV, EBV and SARS-CoV-2, and TCRs annotated for more than one antigen were excluded. TCRdb trimmed the raw reads at Q25, called clones with MiXCR and kept productive beta chains. CDR3 protein duplicates are merged, each entry listing the most common genes and DNA. The V and J calls, along with clone size, are taken from TCRdb and not from the paper's own processing. The sample records more than 35,000 distinct CDR3 sequences, 5.5% to 7% of which are singletons. The ten largest clones take up roughly 4.9% of the sample.

V and J lose 3 bases and 0 bases, and a span of 13 bases separates them. The CDR3 goes from the cysteine to the phenylalanine over 15 residues. Only the CDR3 DNA stays, 45 bases, in frame from base 1. CDR1 and CDR2 were assigned from the germline V gene (reference sequence) as SGHNT and YYREEE. In its sample, this clonotype was seen many times. The specificity of this receptor is unknown. It has no much larger one-base neighbor in the sample; base qualities were not kept. The study was a case-control design nested within a healthcare worker cohort in London, UK, with weekly nasopharyngeal swab PCR tests and blood sampling. Healthcare workers were enrolled in the week of the UK lockdown, from 23 to 31 March 2020, and were followed every week for up to roughly 16 weeks.

Material: whole blood. The origin of this receptor is an adult who was a healthcare worker with PCR-confirmed SARS-CoV-2 infection or an uninfected control (not recorded which). The rearrangement combines TRBV5-4 with TRBJ2-7, and the D gene may be TRBD1, 5 bases matching. CDR3 loop: CASSSEGVSSYEQYF. The bases read TGTGCCAGCAGCTCCGAAGGGGTTAGCTCCTACGAGCAGTACTTC. With all but the CDR3 taken from the reference TRBV5-4 and TRBJ2-7 genes, the full variable domain is: ETGVTQSPTHLIKTRGQQVTLRCSSQSGHNTVSWYQQALGQGPQFIFQYYREEENGRGNFPPRFSGLQFPNYSSELNVNALELDDSALYLCASSSEGVSSYEQYFGPGTRLTVT.